Reported below is one T cell receptor beta chain. Its antigen is unknown. The second PCR ran about 6 to 12 cycles with a sample-barcoded 5' primer and J-beta primers. A template-switch adaptor containing 12 random nucleotides labeled each cDNA molecule. From the 5' RACE reads, TCRdb called clonotypes with MiXCR, one entry per CDR3 protein. The data show under 2,000,000 distinct CDR3 sequences, approximately 50% seen once. The CDR3 sequence is 13 residues long. V shed 4 bases and J shed 5 bases, with 10 bases lying between them. From germline, CDR1 is SGHDN and CDR2 FVKESK. This sample was taken from a study of blood T cells in healthy people across ages. Overall study findings and caveats: Researchers said unsorted PBMCs prevented a conclusive naive versus antigen-experienced comparison. When set beside aged donors, long-lived donors presented more naive CD4+ cells and higher diversity.

The sequencing input was blood. This chain joins TRBV14 and TRBJ2-3; D perhaps matches TRBD1 (6 bases). This TCR derives from a woman aged 35 to 49 in good health. DNA for the CDR3: TGTGCCAGCAGCCGGACAGTTGGAGATACGCAGTATTTT. Encoded protein: CASSRTVGDTQYF.